The 30 T cell receptor beta chains in this list originate from one sample, sequenced in a study of early T cells in non-severe SARS-CoV-2 infection. MiXCR, applied by TCRdb to the 5' RACE reads, yields one record per CDR3 protein. The sample includes more than 85,000 distinct CDR3 sequences, 10% to 15% of them seen just once. Here the sequenced sample was whole blood, taken at baseline. The source of these receptors is an adult who was a healthcare worker with PCR-confirmed SARS-CoV-2 infection or an uninfected control (not recorded which).

Comments on this clonotype: A junction end diverges from the germline sequence, so it may reflect a read error. The V gene is TRBV7-9, the J gene TRBJ1-2, with 10 bases matching TRBD1. CDR3 length: 14 residues. Germline V gives CDR1 SEHNR, CDR2 FQNEAQ (reference sequence). The CDR3 nucleotides are TGTGCCAGCAGCCTAGCGGACAGGGGGATTGGCTACACCTTC. Amino acids: CASSLADRGIGYTF.

A few counts support this clonotype. This CDR3 reads CASSYTSEEGEAFF. The CDR3 DNA follows: TGTGCCAGCAGTTACACCTCCGAAGAGGGTGAAGCTTTCTTT. The chain couples TRBV6-6 to TRBJ1-1, with D unresolved. Germline CDR1 MNHNY, CDR2 SVGAGI (reference sequence). V lost 2 bases and J lost 7, with 14 bases in between. The CDR3 is 14 residues long.

This clonotype occurred a few times. The germline gene is not matched at one end of the junction; a read error may be the cause. The chain joins TRBV2 to TRBJ2-3; D perhaps matches TRBD2 (6 bases). Looked up from germline, CDR1 is SNHLY and CDR2 is FYNNEI. The CDR3 contains 15 residues. The CDR3 DNA sequence: TGTGCCAACAGTGATCGGCTAGCGAGAGCAGATACGCAGTATTTT. This encodes CANSDRLARADTQYF.

This clonotype has ten or more counts. The chain couples TRBV12-3 or TRBV12-4 to TRBJ1-1; TRBD1 agrees at 7 bases. Germline trimming cut 8 bases from V and 7 bases from J; bases unmatched to any gene: 10. The CDR3 spans 13 residues. CDR3 DNA sequence: TGTGCCAGCTCGCCCTACGGGACAGTTGAAGCTTTCTTT. It encodes CASSPYGTVEAFF.

The V gene is TRBV18, the J gene TRBJ2-7; D possibly corresponds to TRBD1 (5 bases). V was clipped by 2 bases and J by 3 bases, with 14 bases between them. The length of the CDR3 is 15 residues. Germline V gene data show CDR1 as KGHSH and CDR2 as LQKENI. In DNA, the CDR3 is TGTGCCAGCTCACCATCGGCGACAGCTCTCTACGAGCAGTACTTC. Amino acids: CASSPSATALYEQYF.

The chain couples TRBV4-2 to TRBJ2-7; TRBD2 matches at 12 bases. The CDR3 consists of 16 residues. Trimming removed 0 bases from V and 4 bases from J; junction bases left unmatched: 4. Germline V CDR1 and CDR2: LGHNA, YNFKEQ. CDR3 in amino acids: CASSQEKTSGSYEQYF. CDR3 DNA sequence: TGTGCCAGCAGCCAAGAAAAGACTAGCGGGAGTTACGAGCAGTACTTC.

The chain links TRBV10-3 to TRBJ2-2; no clear D gene. This CDR3 has 13 residues. The V gene's germline CDR1 is ENHRY and CDR2 SYGVKD. Trimming shortened V by 0 bases and J by 7 bases, and 6 bases separated the two germline ends. The CDR3 region is CAISESGGGELFF. The CDR3 nucleotides read TGTGCCATCAGTGAGTCAGGCGGCGGGGAGCTGTTTTTT.

This clonotype was recorded at least ten times. J is TRBJ2-1 and V is TRBV4-1; 7 bases align to TRBD1. Germline V gene lookup returns CDR1 MGHRA and CDR2 YSYEKL. This CDR3 is 17 amino acids long. V gave up 3 bases and J gave up 6 bases; unmatched junction bases: 14. CDR3 loop: CASSQGTDRASSNEQFF. DNA for the CDR3: TGCGCCAGCAGCCAGGGAACTGACAGGGCGTCCAGCAATGAGCAGTTCTTC.

This chain connects TRBV6-1 to TRBJ2-5, with 9 bases aligning to TRBD1. The CDR3 runs 14 residues. V shed 6 bases and J 5 bases; nucleotides not matched to a gene: 7. CDR1 is MNHNS, CDR2 SASEGT, per germline. The DNA for the CDR3 is TGTGCCAGCAGAGAACAGGGGGCGACGGAGACCCAGTACTTC. This translates into CASREQGATETQYF.

This chain uses TRBV18 with TRBJ1-2; no definite D call. The CDR3 is made up of 14 amino acids. Trimming pared 2 bases from V and 4 bases from J, leaving 11 bases between. The germline gives CDR1 KGHSH, CDR2 LQKENI. The CDR3 coding sequence is TGTGCCAGCTCACCAGAACTAGAGCCCTATGGCTACACCTTC. This gives the protein CASSPELEPYGYTF. Using reference TRBV18 and TRBJ1-2 for the parts outside the CDR3, the full variable domain is NAGVMQNPRHLVRRRGQEARLRCSPMKGHSHVYWYRQLPEEGLKFMVYLQKENIIDESGMPKERFSAEFPKEGPSILRIQQVVRGDSAAYFCASSPELEPYGYTFGSGTRLTVV.

This clonotype was counted a few times. V usage is TRBV7-9 and J usage is TRBJ2-1; 8 positions match TRBD2. CDR3 length equals 16 residues. From germline, CDR1 is SEHNR and CDR2 FQNEAQ (reference sequence). Germline trimming cut 4 bases from V and 8 bases from J; bases unmatched to any gene: 13. The CDR3 loop reads CASSWDWGLLADEQFF. In nucleotides, the CDR3 is TGTGCCAGCAGCTGGGATTGGGGGCTACTAGCGGATGAGCAGTTCTTC.

There are many counts of this clonotype. At one boundary the junction diverges from the germline segment, which might be a read error. The rearrangement joins TRBV5-1 to TRBJ2-3; D unclear. The V gene's germline CDR1 is SGHRS and CDR2 YFSETQ. CDR3 length: 13 residues. The DNA of the CDR3 is TGTGCCAGTAGCCCGGATAGCACAGATACGCAGTATTTT. Amino acids: CASSPDSTDTQYF.

This clonotype was detected a few times. This sequence joins TRBV28 and TRBJ2-7; TRBD1 aligns across 7 bases. J was trimmed by 10 bases and V by 5 bases; bases with no gene match: 8. The length of the CDR3 is 12 residues. Germline V CDR1 and CDR2: MDHEN, SYDVKM. The DNA of the CDR3 is TGTGCCAGCAGTCCCTGGACAGGTAGACAGTACTTC. Amino acid sequence: CASSPWTGRQYF.

The chain combines TRBV7-9 with TRBJ1-1, with D possibly matching TRBD1 (5 bases). Trimming took off 5 bases at V and 7 bases at J, with 14 bases between the two ends. The CDR3 consists of 13 residues. Looked up from germline, CDR1 is SEHNR and CDR2 is FQNEAQ (reference sequence). CDR3 residues: CASSPAGAVEAFF. CDR3 DNA sequence: TGTGCCAGCAGCCCGGCCGGGGCAGTTGAAGCTTTCTTT.

In its sample, this clonotype was seen a few times. The V and J genes are TRBV20-1 and TRBJ1-2; 7 bases are shared with TRBD1. The length of the CDR3 is 15 residues. With V trimmed by 0 bases and J by 3 bases, 7 bases remained unmatched. Germline V lookup: CDR1 DFQATT, CDR2 SNEGSKA (reference sequence). Here the CDR3 reads CSARDLDRDDYGYTF. Here the CDR3 DNA reads TGCAGTGCTAGAGATCTCGACAGGGACGACTATGGCTACACCTTC.

The chain employs TRBV9 and TRBJ2-1, with D possibly TRBD2 on 6 matching bases. There are 15 residues in the CDR3. V dropped 2 bases and J dropped 8 bases, with 17 bases sitting between them. CDR1 SGDLS and CDR2 YYNGEE come from the germline V gene. The CDR3 DNA sequence: TGTGCCAGCAGCGTGTGGACTACCAGTTCGGATGAGCAGTTCTTC. Translated: CASSVWTTSSDEQFF.

This clonotype was recorded a few times. In nucleotides, the CDR3 is TGTGCCAGCAGTGACCCAAGGACCGACCACCCCGATGAAGCTTTCTTT. Translating gives CASSDPRTDHPDEAFF. The chain links TRBV2 to TRBJ1-1, with unresolved D. V lost 3 bases, J lost 7 bases, and 21 bases lay in between. This CDR3 spans 16 amino acids. CDR1 SNHLY and CDR2 FYNNEI come from the germline V gene.

The rearrangement uses TRBV7-2 and TRBJ2-1, with 8 bases that match TRBD2. The trim removed 5 bases at V and 7 bases at J, leaving 7 bases unmatched. The CDR3 contains 14 residues. The germline V gene encodes CDR1 SGHTA and CDR2 FQGNSA. As DNA, the CDR3 is TGTGCCAGCAGCCCTCAGCGGGAGTTGAATGAGCAGTTCTTC. This gives the protein CASSPQRELNEQFF.

The table lists this clonotype with a few counts. This chain links TRBV4-1 with TRBJ1-6; D uncertain. The CDR3 loop spans 14 amino acids. Per the germline V gene, CDR1 is MGHRA and CDR2 is YSYEKL. V was pared by 4 bases and J by 9 bases, with 13 bases between. This chain's CDR3 is CASSLEGTSSPLHF. For the CDR3, the DNA is TGCGCCAGCAGCCTAGAGGGTACGAGTTCACCCCTCCACTTT.

This clonotype has more than one count but fewer than ten. This chain connects TRBV7-6 to TRBJ1-1, with 8 bases that match TRBD1. V lost 5 bases, J lost 7 bases, and 6 bases stayed unmatched. CDR1 SGHVS and CDR2 FNYEAQ come from the germline V gene. CDR3 length equals 13 residues. The CDR3 reads CASSLGDRYEAFF. CDR3 sequence (DNA): TGTGCCAGCAGCCTGGGGGACAGGTATGAAGCTTTCTTT.

The chain couples TRBV11-2 to TRBJ2-7, with D unresolved. The ends were cut back, 1 base at V and 3 bases at J, with 10 bases in the middle. The germline CDR1 and CDR2 sequences are SGHAT and FQNNGV. CDR3 length equals 14 residues. The CDR3 reads CASSLGVKGYEQYF. The CDR3 coding sequence is TGTGCCAGCAGCTTAGGGGTCAAGGGCTACGAGCAGTACTTC.

The rearrangement links TRBV4-1 to TRBJ1-2; D possibly corresponds to TRBD1 (5 bases). Per germline, CDR1 MGHRA and CDR2 YSYEKL. V shed 0 bases and J shed 3 bases, with 11 bases lying between them. The CDR3 extends over 15 amino acids. CDR3 residues: CASSQDPGIYYGYTF. In DNA form, the CDR3 reads TGCGCCAGCAGCCAAGATCCAGGGATTTACTATGGCTACACCTTC.

This clonotype was detected a few times. The rearrangement joins TRBV7-2 to TRBJ2-6; D not certain. This CDR3 is 16 amino acids long. Germline V CDR1 and CDR2: SGHTA, FQGNSA. V was trimmed by 2 bases and J by 2 bases, leaving 10 bases between them. The CDR3 loop is CASSLTRSPGANVLTF. In DNA, the CDR3 is TGTGCCAGCAGCTTAACAAGGTCGCCTGGGGCCAACGTCCTGACTTTC.

This clonotype was seen ten or more times. The rearrangement links TRBV25-1 to TRBJ1-2; D is ambiguous. Trimming took off 1 base at V and 4 bases at J, with 1 base between the two ends. The CDR3 has 11 residues. Germline V gives CDR1 MGHDK, CDR2 SYGVNS. The CDR3 DNA reads TGTGCCAGCAGTGAATCCTATGGCTACACCTTC. This translates into CASSESYGYTF.

This clonotype was counted between two and nine times. The CDR3 coding sequence is TGTGCCAGCAGTCCCGAGCTAGCCGCGAACACCGGGGAGCTGTTTTTT. Amino acids: CASSPELAANTGELFF. The chain links TRBV7-3 to TRBJ2-2; TRBD2 is a possible D gene (5 bases). There are 16 residues in the CDR3. Germline CDR1 reads SGHTA; CDR2 reads FQGTGA. Trimming removed 6 bases from V and 0 bases from J, with 14 bases in between.

The chain couples TRBV18 to TRBJ2-7, with 9 bases aligning to TRBD1. The CDR3 contains 16 residues. With 3 bases clipped from V and 2 bases from J, the junction kept 8 bases outside the gene matches. Germline V gene data show CDR1 as KGHSH and CDR2 as LQKENI. The CDR3 here is CASSPPGTGRTYEQYF. As DNA, the CDR3 is TGTGCCAGCTCACCTCCAGGGACAGGGAGGACCTACGAGCAGTACTTC.

The chain uses TRBV20-1 and TRBJ1-1; D gene uncertain. There are 14 residues in the CDR3. V gave up 3 bases and J gave up 3 bases, with 14 bases separating them. CDR1 DFQATT and CDR2 SNEGSKA come from the germline V gene (reference sequence). CDR3 DNA sequence: TGCAGTGCTAGGTCTCGGCAGAGTTACACTGAAGCTTTCTTT. It translates to CSARSRQSYTEAFF.

The J gene is TRBJ1-5, the V gene TRBV20-1; possibly TRBD1 for D (5 bases). The CDR3 consists of 16 residues. Germline V gene sequence: CDR1 DFQATT, CDR2 SNEGSKA (reference sequence). The V and J ends lost 5 bases and 4 bases respectively, with 21 bases between them. The CDR3 DNA reads as TGCAGTGCTGCCGCTGACAGAGCCAATACTAATCAGCCCCAGCATTTT. The encoded protein is CSAAADRANTNQPQHF.

This clonotype was recorded a few times. V usage is TRBV12-3 or TRBV12-4 and J usage is TRBJ2-7, with TRBD2 matching 10 bases. V lost 5 bases and J lost 1; bases outside the gene matches: 5. The CDR3 runs 15 residues. In nucleotides, the CDR3 is TGTGCCAGCAGTCCGACAGCGGGAGGGTCCTACGAGCAGTACTTC. It encodes CASSPTAGGSYEQYF.

V gene TRBV7-9 combines with J gene TRBJ1-5; TRBD1 matches at 9 bases. This CDR3 is built from 14 residues. Germline lookup yields CDR1 SEHNR and CDR2 FQNEAQ (reference sequence). Germline trimming cut 5 bases from V and 6 bases from J; bases unmatched to any gene: 5. The CDR3 coding sequence is TGTGCCAGCAGCGCTACAGGGGGCGGTCAGCCCCAGCATTTT. Amino acid sequence: CASSATGGGQPQHF. Full variable domain (remainder filled in from reference TRBV7-9 and TRBJ1-5): DTGVSQNPRHKITKRGQNVTFRCDPISEHNRLYWYRQTLGQGPEFLTYFQNEAQLEKSRLLSDRFSAERPKGSFSTLEIQRTEQGDSAMYLCASSATGGGQPQHFGDGTRLSIL.